The clone carrying this T cell receptor (beta chain) was recorded at least ten times. Its antigen is unidentified. The record originates from a study of T-cell memory formation after mild COVID-19. Whole-study findings and limits: Clones from the second wave (peaking day 37) had unconfirmed SARS-CoV-2 specificity. Some SARS-CoV-2-responding clones were already detected in memory before infection. For contracting clones, CD4+ ones sat mainly in CM and EM, CD8+ in EMRA.

V was shortened by 8 bases and J by 1 base, with 6 bases between the two germline ends. Germline assignment: CDR1 SQVTM and CDR2 ANQGSEA. CDR3 length: 12 amino acids. 5'RACE primed at constant segments yielded TCR alpha and TCR beta cDNA libraries bearing sample barcodes and UMIs. Each CDR3 protein gets one entry after TCRdb re-called the 5' RACE reads with MiXCR. In the table there are about 110,000 distinct CDR3 sequences, about a fifth of which are singletons. Sequencing was performed on PBMCs or a T cell subset sorted from them (not recorded which). This sequence was found in a man aged 18-30 years who had mild COVID-19 (a few samples of this study predate the infection). Cell type and time point are not known. The chain is built from TRBV29-1 and TRBJ2-6; D call uncertain. CDR3 protein: CSSISGANVLTF. In DNA, the CDR3 is TGCAGCTCAATATCTGGGGCCAACGTCCTGACTTTC.